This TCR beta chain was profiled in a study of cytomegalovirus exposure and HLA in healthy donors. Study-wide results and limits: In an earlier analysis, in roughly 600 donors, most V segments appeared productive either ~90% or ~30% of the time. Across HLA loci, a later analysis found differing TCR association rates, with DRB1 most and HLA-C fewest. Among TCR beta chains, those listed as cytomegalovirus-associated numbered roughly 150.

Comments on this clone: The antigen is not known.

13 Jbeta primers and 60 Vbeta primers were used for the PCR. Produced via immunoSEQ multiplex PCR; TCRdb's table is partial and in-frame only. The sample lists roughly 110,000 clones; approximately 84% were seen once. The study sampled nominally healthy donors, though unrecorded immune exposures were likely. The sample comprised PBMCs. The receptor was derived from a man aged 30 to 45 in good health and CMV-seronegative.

The CDR3 DNA follows: TGTGCCAGCAGCGGAAGGCCCGGCGGGAACACTGAAGCTTTCTTT. This sequence encodes CASSGRPGGNTEAFF. The genes are TRBV11-2 and TRBJ1-1; D remains ambiguous. CDR1 is SGHAT and CDR2 is FQNNGV in the germline V gene. Trimming took off 5 bases at V and 1 base at J, with 14 bases between the two ends. The CDR3 extends over 15 amino acids.